This T cell receptor beta chain was recovered during a study of control samples from healthy donors and cancer patients. Assay: immunoSEQ multiplex PCR; the TCRdb copy retains only in-frame clones and omits some. The profile shows roughly 100,000 clones, 92% of them singletons. The length of the CDR3 is 16 residues. Germline CDR1 LNHNV, CDR2 YYDKDF (reference sequence). The ends were cut back, 3 bases at V and 8 bases at J, with 19 bases in the middle. Specimen: blood. The chain employs TRBV15 and TRBJ1-4; D may be TRBD1 (5 bases). The TCR comes from a woman in her late teens or twenties in good health. DNA for the CDR3: TGTGCCACCAGCAGCGGATTGGGGGATTTAGGCGAAAAACTGTTTTTT. Translating gives CATSSGLGDLGEKLFF.